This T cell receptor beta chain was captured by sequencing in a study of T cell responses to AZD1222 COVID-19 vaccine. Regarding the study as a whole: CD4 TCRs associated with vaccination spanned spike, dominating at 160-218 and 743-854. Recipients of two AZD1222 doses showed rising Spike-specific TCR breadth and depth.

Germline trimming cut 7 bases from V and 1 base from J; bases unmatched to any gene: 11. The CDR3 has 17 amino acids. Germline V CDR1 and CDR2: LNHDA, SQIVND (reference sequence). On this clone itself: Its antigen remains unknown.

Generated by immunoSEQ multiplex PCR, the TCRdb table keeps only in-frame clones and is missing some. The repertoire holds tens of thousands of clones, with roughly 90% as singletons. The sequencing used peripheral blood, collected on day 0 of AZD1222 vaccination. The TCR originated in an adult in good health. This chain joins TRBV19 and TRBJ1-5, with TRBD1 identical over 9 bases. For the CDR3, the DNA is TGTGCCAGTAACGCCCCCCGGGACAGGGCAAGCAATCAGCCCCAGCATTTT. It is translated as CASNAPRDRASNQPQHF. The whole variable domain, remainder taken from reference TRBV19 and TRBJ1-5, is DGGITQSPKYLFRKEGQNVTLSCEQNLNHDAMYWYRQDPGQGLRLIYYSQIVNDFQKGDIAEGYSVSREKKESFPLTVTSAQKNPTAFYLCASNAPRDRASNQPQHFGDGTRLSIL.